What follows describes a single TCR beta chain. The data were taken from a study of cytomegalovirus exposure and HLA in healthy donors. Study as a whole: An early release of data contained about 85 million unique TCRs, which came from HLA-typed donors.

With 60 Vbeta and 13 Jbeta primers, the PCR was carried out. The assay was immunoSEQ multiplex PCR, and TCRdb's table has in-frame clones only and misses some. The sample totals approximately 110,000 clones; its top ten clones hold about 2.3%. CDR1 SEHNR and CDR2 FQNEAQ come from the germline V gene (reference sequence). This CDR3 has 13 residues. Trimming took 6 bases from V and 6 from J; bases not matched to a gene: 4. This clonotype was sampled from a man aged 40-50 years in good health and CMV-seronegative. The chain recombines TRBV7-9 with TRBJ2-1; 8 nucleotides match TRBD2. Specimen: PBMCs. CDR3 nucleotide sequence: TGTGCCAGCAGTTGGACTAGCTCCAATGAGCAGTTCTTC. Protein: CASSWTSSNEQFF.